One sample yielded the 9 T cell receptor beta chains listed below, sequenced in a study of CDR3 diversity in severe acne. TCRdb re-analysed the PCR reads in MiXCR, keeping a single row per CDR3 protein. The sample has over 100,000 distinct CDR3 sequences; 51% are singletons. Material for sequencing was blood. The receptors originated from a male donor with acne.

The chain carries TRBV29-1 and TRBJ2-5; D not certain. The J call may not be correct, given that the DNA end is closer to TRBJ2-1. Germline CDR1 reads SQVTM; CDR2 reads ANQGSEA. The CDR3 sequence is 12 residues long. The CDR3, as DNA: TGCAGCGTTGAGTCCAGGTACAATGAGCAGTTCTTC. This translates into CSVESRYNEQFF.

This clonotype has ten or more counts. The chain is built from TRBV28 and TRBJ1-2; D ambiguous. Germline lookup yields CDR1 MDHEN and CDR2 SYDVKM. With 6 bases removed from V and 6 bases from J, the gap between germline ends came to 14 bases. This CDR3 spans 13 amino acids. The CDR3 here is CASSADQDDGYTF. The CDR3 nucleotides are TGTGCCAGCAGCGCCGACCAGGATGATGGCTACACCTTC.

A word on this clonotype: Mismatch with germline at one junction end may stem from a read error. The genes are TRBV29-1 and TRBJ2-2; tentatively, D is TRBD2 (5 bases). The CDR3 totals 12 residues. Germline V gene lookup returns CDR1 SQVTM and CDR2 ANQGSEA. CDR3 sequence reads: CSVLGRTGKLFF. The CDR3 DNA reads TGCAGCGTTTTAGGACGGACCGGGAAGCTGTTTTTT.

This clonotype was recorded at least ten times. J is TRBJ2-7 and V is TRBV10-2, with unresolved D. Germline CDR1 WSHSY, CDR2 SAAADI. V was trimmed by 8 bases and J by 5 bases, leaving 13 bases between them. The CDR3 runs to 12 residues. The CDR3, as DNA: TGCGCCAGCGGGATAGGTAGCCACGAGCAGTACTTC. This codes for CASGIGSHEQYF.

The CDR3 is CASTGVGVVTDTQYF. The CDR3 DNA reads TGTGCCAGCACTGGGGTGGGAGTAGTCACAGATACGCAGTATTTT. The V call is TRBV7-2, the J call TRBJ2-3; D might be TRBD2 (5 bases). Trimming took off 7 bases at V and 2 bases at J, with 16 bases between the two ends. The CDR3 contains 15 residues. Germline-derived CDR1 and CDR2 are SGHTA and FQGNSA.

This clonotype appeared many times. The V call is TRBV19, the J call TRBJ2-3; perhaps D is TRBD1 or TRBD2 (6 bases each). The CDR3 loop spans 13 amino acids. V lost 4 bases to trimming and J lost 4 bases, with 9 bases between them. From germline, CDR1 is LNHDA and CDR2 SQIVND (reference sequence). The CDR3: CASSRGAADTQYF. Written as DNA, the CDR3 is TGTGCCAGTAGTAGGGGGGCGGCAGATACGCAGTATTTT.

The chain uses TRBV29-1 and TRBJ1-1, with D uncertain. CDR3 length: 11 residues. Germline assignment: CDR1 SQVTM and CDR2 ANQGSEA. V shed 7 bases and J shed 4 bases, with 10 bases lying between them. This chain's CDR3 is CSGDWGTEAFF. As DNA, the CDR3 is TGCAGCGGCGATTGGGGCACTGAAGCTTTCTTT.

The chain joins TRBV6-2 or TRBV6-3 to TRBJ2-4; 9 nucleotides match TRBD1. The CDR3 is made up of 17 amino acids. Germline V lookup: CDR1 MNHEY, CDR2 SVGEGT. The ends lost 6 bases at V and 5 bases at J; junction bases unmatched: 14. This CDR3 is CASRWATGGVRQNIQYF. The CDR3 DNA sequence: TGTGCCAGCAGATGGGCGACAGGGGGAGTAAGGCAAAACATTCAGTACTTC.

This chain links TRBV7-8 with TRBJ1-5; D remains ambiguous. Trimming pared 2 bases from V and 16 bases from J, leaving 24 bases between. Germline V gene data show CDR1 as SGHVS and CDR2 as FQNEAQ. The CDR3 contains 15 residues. The CDR3 protein is CASSLWAWRDQPNHF. In DNA, the CDR3 is TGTGCCAGCAGCTTATGGGCGTGGCGCGATCAGCCCAACCATTTT.